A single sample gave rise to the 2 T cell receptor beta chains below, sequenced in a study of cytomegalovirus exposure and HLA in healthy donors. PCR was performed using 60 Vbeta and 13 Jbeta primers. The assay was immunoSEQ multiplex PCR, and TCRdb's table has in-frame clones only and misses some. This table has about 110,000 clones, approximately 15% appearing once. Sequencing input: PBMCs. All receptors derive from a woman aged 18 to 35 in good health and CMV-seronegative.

As DNA, the CDR3 is TGTGCCAGCAGTCCGACAGGGTTGGGGCACGAGCAGTACTTC. As protein: CASSPTGLGHEQYF. The rearrangement joins TRBV27 to TRBJ2-7, with 7 bases aligning to TRBD1. There are 14 residues in the CDR3. The ends lost 5 bases at V and 5 bases at J; junction bases unmatched: 9. The germline gives CDR1 MNHEY, CDR2 SMNVEV (reference sequence).

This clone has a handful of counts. The DNA for the CDR3 is TGTGCCAGCAGACTCAGGGCTAGCGGGAGTACAGATACGCAGTATTTT. Translating it yields CASRLRASGSTDTQYF. The chain links TRBV2 to TRBJ2-3; 10 bases map to TRBD2. Germline values: CDR1 SNHLY, CDR2 FYNNEI. V shed 6 bases, J shed 3 bases, and the junction held 9 bases outside the gene matches. This CDR3 is built from 16 residues.